This is a list of T cell receptor beta chains from one sample in a study of shared T cell receptors in the human thymus. The protocol was immunoSEQ multiplex PCR, while the TCRdb copy is restricted to in-frame clones and leaves out a portion. Among some 720,000 clones, around 87% were seen once, and the ten largest hold approximately 0.01%. Another study also made use of these data, one on human thymus T cells.

The material sequenced was thymocytes. Every receptor here comes from a boy younger than two with a congenital heart defect. Each CDR3 is given with its conserved first and last residue. The order of the fields is V gene, D gene, clone size, J gene, CDR3 protein, CDR3 DNA. D genes are given only for firm matches. A clone size is listed for some rows: how often the clone was seen (once, few, many), or a class if it is expanded.

v_call: TRBV27
d_call: NA
clone_size: NA
j_call: TRBJ1-1
cdr3_aa: CATLNRDNTLGAFF
cdr3_nt: TGTGCCACCCTTAACCGGGACAATACACTGGGGGCTTTCTTT

v_call: TRBV6-5
d_call: TRBD2
clone_size: NA
j_call: TRBJ2-1
cdr3_aa: CASSYAGGPANEQFF
cdr3_nt: TGTGCCAGCAGTTACGCGGGGGGGCCCGCGAATGAGCAGTTCTTC

v_call: TRBV10-1
d_call: NA
clone_size: NA
j_call: TRBJ1-1
cdr3_aa: CASSERGGGTEAFF
cdr3_nt: TGCGCCAGCAGTGAGCGGGGGGGTGGCACTGAAGCTTTCTTT

v_call: TRBV15
d_call: NA
clone_size: NA
j_call: TRBJ2-7
cdr3_aa: CATSKGTDHYEQYF
cdr3_nt: TGTGCCACCAGCAAAGGGACTGATCACTACGAGCAGTACTTC

v_call: TRBV5-6
d_call: NA
clone_size: NA
j_call: TRBJ2-1
cdr3_aa: CASSLEGGDDNEQFF
cdr3_nt: TGTGCCAGCAGCCTGGAAGGCGGGGACGACAATGAACAGTTCTTC

v_call: TRBV4-3
d_call: NA
clone_size: NA
j_call: TRBJ1-5
cdr3_aa: CASSQDLRDQPQHF
cdr3_nt: TGCGCCAGCAGCCAAGATCTGAGAGATCAGCCCCAGCATTTT

v_call: TRBV28
d_call: NA
clone_size: NA
j_call: TRBJ1-1
cdr3_aa: CASSLPRDSNTEAFF
cdr3_nt: TGTGCCAGCAGTTTGCCCCGAGACTCTAACACTGAAGCTTTCTTT

v_call: TRBV18
d_call: TRBD1
clone_size: NA
j_call: TRBJ2-7
cdr3_aa: CASSFGQGSYEQYF
cdr3_nt: TGTGCCAGCTCCTTTGGACAGGGGAGCTACGAGCAGTACTTC

v_call: TRBV7-9
d_call: NA
clone_size: NA
j_call: TRBJ2-1
cdr3_aa: CASSLPLLAGYNEQFF
cdr3_nt: TGTGCCAGCAGCCTACCGCTCCTCGCGGGGTACAATGAGCAGTTCTTC

v_call: TRBV5-6
d_call: NA
clone_size: NA
j_call: TRBJ1-2
cdr3_aa: CASSLFGRVYGYTF
cdr3_nt: TGTGCCAGCAGCTTGTTCGGGAGGGTCTATGGCTACACCTTC

v_call: TRBV5-8
d_call: TRBD2
clone_size: once
j_call: TRBJ2-5
cdr3_aa: CASRGTSGKDATQYF
cdr3_nt: TGTGCCAGCAGGGGGACTAGCGGGAAGGACGCGACCCAGTACTTC

v_call: TRBV18
d_call: NA
clone_size: NA
j_call: TRBJ2-1
cdr3_aa: CASSPDRTVTDNEQFF
cdr3_nt: TGTGCCAGCTCACCAGACAGGACGGTTACCGACAATGAGCAGTTCTTC

v_call: TRBV4-3
d_call: TRBD2
clone_size: NA
j_call: TRBJ2-7
cdr3_aa: CASSQDGTSGEWQYF
cdr3_nt: TGCGCCAGCAGCCAAGACGGGACTAGCGGCGAGTGGCAGTACTTC

v_call: TRBV10-2
d_call: TRBD2
clone_size: NA
j_call: TRBJ2-1
cdr3_aa: CASGRLAGPYNEQFF
cdr3_nt: TGCGCCAGCGGACGTCTAGCGGGCCCTTACAATGAGCAGTTCTTC

v_call: TRBV5-6
d_call: TRBD2
clone_size: NA
j_call: TRBJ2-3
cdr3_aa: CASSLAGTSGTPAEDTQYF
cdr3_nt: TGTGCCAGCAGCTTGGCGGGGACTAGCGGGACCCCGGCGGAAGATACGCAGTATTTT

v_call: TRBV5-1
d_call: NA
clone_size: NA
j_call: TRBJ2-1
cdr3_aa: CASSSRSSSYNEQFF
cdr3_nt: TGCGCCAGCAGCTCGCGGTCCAGCTCCTACAATGAGCAGTTCTTC

v_call: TRBV6-1
d_call: NA
clone_size: NA
j_call: TRBJ2-7
cdr3_aa: CASTRDYEQYF
cdr3_nt: TGTGCCAGCACTCGGGACTACGAGCAGTACTTC

v_call: TRBV12-5
d_call: TRBD1
clone_size: NA
j_call: TRBJ1-2
cdr3_aa: CASGPQDSGQGSLDGYTF
cdr3_nt: TGTGCTAGTGGTCCTCAAGACTCCGGACAGGGGTCCCTAGACGGCTACACCTTC

v_call: TRBV29-1
d_call: NA
clone_size: once
j_call: TRBJ2-3
cdr3_aa: CSVEELRDTYTDTQYF
cdr3_nt: TGCAGCGTTGAAGAACTCCGGGACACCTACACAGATACGCAGTATTTT

v_call: TRBV28
d_call: TRBD1
clone_size: NA
j_call: TRBJ2-5
cdr3_aa: CASSFTTGTGKTQYF
cdr3_nt: TGTGCCAGCAGTTTCACCACCGGGACAGGGAAGACCCAGTACTTC

v_call: TRBV5-1
d_call: TRBD1
clone_size: NA
j_call: TRBJ2-7
cdr3_aa: CASSPGTGAYEQYF
cdr3_nt: TGCGCCAGCAGCCCCGGGACAGGGGCCTACGAGCAGTACTTC

v_call: TRBV4-2
d_call: NA
clone_size: NA
j_call: TRBJ2-6
cdr3_aa: CASSQDGSGLPQRSGANVLTF
cdr3_nt: TGTGCCAGCAGCCAAGATGGGAGCGGACTTCCTCAACGCTCTGGGGCCAACGTCCTGACTTTC

v_call: TRBV28
d_call: TRBD1
clone_size: NA
j_call: TRBJ2-6
cdr3_aa: CASSRGQVGKNGANVLTF
cdr3_nt: TGTGCCAGCAGTCGTGGACAGGTGGGGAAGAATGGGGCCAACGTCCTGACTTTC

v_call: TRBV5-1
d_call: NA
clone_size: NA
j_call: TRBJ2-7
cdr3_aa: CASSSGGGTGRYEQYF
cdr3_nt: TGCGCCAGCAGCTCGGGCGGGGGGACAGGGCGCTACGAGCAGTACTTC

v_call: TRBV5-4
d_call: TRBD1
clone_size: NA
j_call: TRBJ1-2
cdr3_aa: CASSGTGVLPNYGYTF
cdr3_nt: TGTGCCAGCAGCGGGACAGGGGTTCTGCCTAACTATGGCTACACCTTC

v_call: TRBV4-3
d_call: TRBD1
clone_size: NA
j_call: TRBJ2-2
cdr3_aa: CASSQGPKDRGTGELFF
cdr3_nt: TGCGCCAGCAGCCAGGGACCTAAGGACAGGGGCACCGGGGAGCTGTTTTTT

v_call: TRBV27
d_call: TRBD2
clone_size: NA
j_call: TRBJ2-1
cdr3_aa: CASSLVWGGVEFF
cdr3_nt: TGTGCCAGCAGTTTAGTTTGGGGAGGGGTCGAGTTCTTC

v_call: TRBV27
d_call: NA
clone_size: NA
j_call: TRBJ1-3
cdr3_aa: CASRGGNSGNTIYF
cdr3_nt: TGTGCCAGCCGGGGGGGGAACTCTGGAAACACCATATATTTT

v_call: TRBV6-1
d_call: NA
clone_size: NA
j_call: TRBJ1-5
cdr3_aa: CASRISNGSPQHF
cdr3_nt: TGTGCCAGCAGGATTAGTAACGGTTCGCCCCAGCATTTT

v_call: TRBV28
d_call: TRBD1
clone_size: few
j_call: TRBJ1-4
cdr3_aa: CASTSGTGIGATNEKLFF
cdr3_nt: TGTGCCAGCACCTCCGGGACAGGGATCGGAGCAACTAATGAAAAACTGTTTTTT

v_call: TRBV10-2
d_call: TRBD1
clone_size: few
j_call: TRBJ2-5
cdr3_aa: CASSGGDRVGETQYF
cdr3_nt: TGCGCCAGCAGTGGTGGTGACAGGGTTGGAGAGACCCAGTACTTC

v_call: TRBV19
d_call: TRBD1
clone_size: NA
j_call: TRBJ1-4
cdr3_aa: CASSGLRDRGSNEKLFF
cdr3_nt: TGTGCCAGTAGTGGCCTCCGGGACAGGGGTTCTAATGAAAAACTGTTTTTT

v_call: TRBV6-5
d_call: NA
clone_size: NA
j_call: TRBJ2-1
cdr3_aa: CASSPDKSSYNEQFF
cdr3_nt: TGTGCCAGCAGTCCCGACAAGAGCTCCTACAATGAGCAGTTCTTC

v_call: TRBV6-5
d_call: TRBD1
clone_size: NA
j_call: TRBJ2-3
cdr3_aa: CASSRQGASTDTQYF
cdr3_nt: TGTGCCAGCAGTCGACAGGGGGCGAGTACAGATACGCAGTATTTT

v_call: TRBV6-6
d_call: TRBD2
clone_size: once
j_call: TRBJ2-1
cdr3_aa: CASRQTSRDFYNEQFF
cdr3_nt: TGTGCCAGCAGGCAGACTAGCCGTGACTTCTACAATGAGCAGTTCTTC

v_call: TRBV5-1
d_call: TRBD2
clone_size: NA
j_call: TRBJ2-4
cdr3_aa: CASSPSSGRGGVNIQYF
cdr3_nt: TGCGCCAGCAGCCCCTCTAGCGGGAGAGGAGGGGTAAACATTCAGTACTTC

v_call: TRBV30
d_call: NA
clone_size: once
j_call: TRBJ1-1
cdr3_aa: CAWRGGPGRGAFF
cdr3_nt: TGTGCCTGGAGGGGCGGGCCGGGGCGGGGAGCTTTCTTT

v_call: TRBV4-3
d_call: NA
clone_size: NA
j_call: TRBJ2-3
cdr3_aa: CASSQERSESTDTQYF
cdr3_nt: TGCGCCAGCAGCCAAGAACGGTCGGAGAGCACAGATACGCAGTATTTT

v_call: TRBV15
d_call: NA
clone_size: NA
j_call: TRBJ1-5
cdr3_aa: CATSRDRDAYSNQPQHF
cdr3_nt: TGTGCCACCAGCAGAGACAGGGATGCGTATAGCAATCAGCCCCAGCATTTT

v_call: TRBV30
d_call: TRBD2
clone_size: NA
j_call: TRBJ2-1
cdr3_aa: CAWSPGLAGVNEQFF
cdr3_nt: TGTGCCTGGTCCCCGGGACTAGCGGGAGTCAATGAGCAGTTCTTC

v_call: TRBV14
d_call: NA
clone_size: NA
j_call: TRBJ2-7
cdr3_aa: CASSQEYPGEQYF
cdr3_nt: TGTGCCAGCAGCCAAGAATATCCAGGCGAGCAGTACTTC

v_call: TRBV7-2
d_call: NA
clone_size: NA
j_call: TRBJ2-3
cdr3_aa: CASAPRAPMVDTQYF
cdr3_nt: TGTGCCAGCGCCCCGAGGGCCCCCATGGTGGATACGCAGTATTTT

v_call: TRBV28
d_call: TRBD1
clone_size: NA
j_call: TRBJ2-6
cdr3_aa: CASRTNRDRVEWGANVLTF
cdr3_nt: TGTGCCAGCAGGACAAACCGGGACAGGGTGGAGTGGGGGGCCAACGTCCTGACTTTC

v_call: TRBV5-4
d_call: TRBD1
clone_size: NA
j_call: TRBJ2-7
cdr3_aa: CASSLAGQGARNEQYF
cdr3_nt: TGTGCCAGCAGCTTGGCGGGACAGGGGGCTAGGAACGAGCAGTACTTC

v_call: TRBV9
d_call: NA
clone_size: once
j_call: TRBJ1-1
cdr3_aa: CASSRRGGTEAFF
cdr3_nt: TGTGCCAGCAGTCGTAGAGGGGGCACTGAAGCTTTCTTT

v_call: TRBV19
d_call: NA
clone_size: NA
j_call: TRBJ2-5
cdr3_aa: CASTPPGQETQYF
cdr3_nt: TGTGCCAGTACCCCTCCGGGCCAAGAGACCCAGTACTTC

v_call: TRBV14
d_call: NA
clone_size: NA
j_call: TRBJ2-1
cdr3_aa: CASSQQDYHNEQFF
cdr3_nt: TGTGCCAGCAGCCAACAGGACTACCACAATGAGCAGTTCTTC

v_call: TRBV28
d_call: TRBD1
clone_size: NA
j_call: TRBJ1-2
cdr3_aa: CASSPPVGQGIYGYTF
cdr3_nt: TGTGCCAGCAGTCCCCCTGTGGGACAGGGCATCTATGGCTACACCTTC

v_call: TRBV5-1
d_call: NA
clone_size: NA
j_call: TRBJ2-2
cdr3_aa: CASSLRGQKSGELFF
cdr3_nt: TGCGCCAGCAGCTTGCGAGGGCAGAAATCCGGGGAGCTGTTTTTT

v_call: TRBV19
d_call: TRBD2
clone_size: NA
j_call: TRBJ2-7
cdr3_aa: CASSAAGLRGGPSYEQYF
cdr3_nt: TGTGCCAGTAGTGCGGCCGGGTTGCGGGGAGGGCCGTCCTACGAGCAGTACTTC

v_call: TRBV5-4
d_call: NA
clone_size: NA
j_call: TRBJ1-1
cdr3_aa: CASTEDGGRGVNTEAFF
cdr3_nt: TGTGCCAGCACCGAAGACGGGGGGCGAGGGGTGAACACTGAAGCTTTCTTT

v_call: TRBV7-2
d_call: NA
clone_size: NA
j_call: TRBJ2-7
cdr3_aa: CASSSGKGGRRGGHEQYF
cdr3_nt: TGTGCCAGCAGCTCCGGAAAGGGAGGGCGGCGCGGGGGCCACGAGCAGTACTTC

v_call: TRBV5-4
d_call: NA
clone_size: NA
j_call: TRBJ2-7
cdr3_aa: CASSLGGGGGVCF
cdr3_nt: TGTGCCAGCAGCTTGGGCGGGGGCGGTGGGGTGTGCTTC

v_call: TRBV18
d_call: NA
clone_size: NA
j_call: TRBJ2-5
cdr3_aa: CASSPAGETQYF
cdr3_nt: TGTGCCAGCTCCCCGGCGGGGGAGACCCAGTACTTC

v_call: TRBV30
d_call: NA
clone_size: NA
j_call: TRBJ1-3
cdr3_aa: CAWSEDSHSGNTIYF
cdr3_nt: TGTGCCTGGAGTGAGGACAGTCACTCTGGAAACACCATATATTTT

v_call: TRBV28
d_call: NA
clone_size: NA
j_call: TRBJ1-5
cdr3_aa: CASSFPRSGNQPQHF
cdr3_nt: TGTGCCAGCAGTTTCCCCAGGTCGGGCAATCAGCCCCAGCATTTT

v_call: TRBV29-1
d_call: TRBD2
clone_size: NA
j_call: TRBJ2-7
cdr3_aa: CSVEDRGGRVF
cdr3_nt: TGCAGCGTTGAAGATCGTGGCGGGAGAGTCTTC